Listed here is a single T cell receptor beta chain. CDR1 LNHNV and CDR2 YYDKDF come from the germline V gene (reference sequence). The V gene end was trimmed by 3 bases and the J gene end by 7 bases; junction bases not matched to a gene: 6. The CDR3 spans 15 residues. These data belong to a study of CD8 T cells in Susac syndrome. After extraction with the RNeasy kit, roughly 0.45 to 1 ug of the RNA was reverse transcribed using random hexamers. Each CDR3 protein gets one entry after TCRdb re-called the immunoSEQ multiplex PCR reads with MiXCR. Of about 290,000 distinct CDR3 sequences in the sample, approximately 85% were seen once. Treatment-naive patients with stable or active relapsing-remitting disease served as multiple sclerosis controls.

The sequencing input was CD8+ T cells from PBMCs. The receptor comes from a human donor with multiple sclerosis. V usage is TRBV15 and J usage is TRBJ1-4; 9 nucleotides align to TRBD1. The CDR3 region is CATSSHRGRGEKLFF. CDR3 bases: TGTGCCACCAGCAGCCACAGGGGGCGAGGTGAAAAACTGTTTTTT.